The rows below give T cell receptor beta chains drawn from one sample of a study of cytomegalovirus exposure and HLA in healthy donors. Using immunoSEQ multiplex PCR, the repertoire was profiled, and TCRdb retains in-frame clones only, with some absent. The sample yields about 140,000 clones, about 84% seen once. Sequencing used PBMCs. These TCRs come from a woman aged 18-29 years in good health and CMV-seropositive. CDR3s include the opening cysteine and the closing phenylalanine or tryptophan. The order of the fields is J gene, V gene, D gene, clone size, CDR3 DNA, CDR3 protein. A D gene is named only where the DNA matches it firmly. Not all rows give a size; the values are once, few, many and, for expanded clones, a class.

j_gene: TRBJ1-6
v_gene: TRBV7-2
d_gene: .
abundance: .
CDR3nt: TGTGCCAGCAGCTTAGGAGAGACAGGAGCAAATTCACCCCTCCACTTT
CDR3aa: CASSLGETGANSPLHF

j_gene: TRBJ1-1
v_gene: TRBV29-1
d_gene: .
abundance: .
CDR3nt: TGCAGCTCCCGGGGCGGGGGCGCGTCCACTGAAGCTTTCTTT
CDR3aa: CSSRGGGASTEAFF

j_gene: TRBJ2-5
v_gene: TRBV19
d_gene: TRBD2
abundance: .
CDR3nt: TGTGCCAGTAGTATAGCGTGGCGGGGGGGCGGAGAGACCCAGTACTTC
CDR3aa: CASSIAWRGGGETQYF

j_gene: TRBJ1-2
v_gene: TRBV4-1
d_gene: .
abundance: .
CDR3nt: TGCGCCAGCAGCCAAGGAGAGTCTAACTATGGCTACACCTTC
CDR3aa: CASSQGESNYGYTF

j_gene: TRBJ1-5
v_gene: TRBV6-1
d_gene: .
abundance: .
CDR3nt: TGTGCCAGCAGCCGACAGGAGCATCAGCCCCAGCATTTT
CDR3aa: CASSRQEHQPQHF

j_gene: TRBJ1-5
v_gene: TRBV7-9
d_gene: .
abundance: .
CDR3nt: TGTGCCAGCAGCTTAGAGCAGGGCCGTCAGCCCCAGCATTTT
CDR3aa: CASSLEQGRQPQHF

j_gene: TRBJ1-1
v_gene: TRBV28
d_gene: .
abundance: once
CDR3nt: TGTGCCAGCAGTTTAAGGGGAGGGAACACTGAAGCTTTCTTT
CDR3aa: CASSLRGGNTEAFF

j_gene: TRBJ2-3
v_gene: TRBV6-1
d_gene: TRBD2
abundance: .
CDR3nt: TGTGCCAGCAGTGTTACTAGCGGCAGCACAGATACGCAGTATTTT
CDR3aa: CASSVTSGSTDTQYF

j_gene: TRBJ1-4
v_gene: TRBV6-5
d_gene: .
abundance: .
CDR3nt: TGTGCCAGCAGGTCCAGGGGCCGCTTCGAAAAACTGTTTTTT
CDR3aa: CASRSRGRFEKLFF

j_gene: TRBJ1-5
v_gene: TRBV4-1
d_gene: TRBD1
abundance: few
CDR3nt: TGCGCCAGCAGCTCTGGACAGGGGGCGGACCAGCCCCAGCATTTT
CDR3aa: CASSSGQGADQPQHF

j_gene: TRBJ1-2
v_gene: TRBV18
d_gene: TRBD1
abundance: .
CDR3nt: TGTGCCAGCTCACCACCGGACAGGGCCTTCTATGGCTACACCTTC
CDR3aa: CASSPPDRAFYGYTF

j_gene: TRBJ1-5
v_gene: TRBV19
d_gene: TRBD1
abundance: .
CDR3nt: TGTGCCAGTAGTCCAGGGGGGCATCAGCCCCAGCATTTT
CDR3aa: CASSPGGHQPQHF

j_gene: TRBJ2-7
v_gene: TRBV2
d_gene: TRBD1
abundance: .
CDR3nt: TGTGCCAGCAAAAGGACAGGGGGCTACGAGCAGTACTTC
CDR3aa: CASKRTGGYEQYF

j_gene: TRBJ1-3
v_gene: TRBV6-4
d_gene: TRBD1
abundance: .
CDR3nt: TGTGCCAGCAGTGACTCTACAGGGGGCGCAGACACCATATATTTT
CDR3aa: CASSDSTGGADTIYF

j_gene: TRBJ1-2
v_gene: TRBV4-1
d_gene: .
abundance: .
CDR3nt: TGCGCCAGCAGCCAAGACCAGAACTATGGCTACACCTTC
CDR3aa: CASSQDQNYGYTF

j_gene: TRBJ1-5
v_gene: TRBV7-2
d_gene: .
abundance: .
CDR3nt: TGTGCCAGCAGCCCCACCCCGGGCAATCAGCCCCAGCATTTT
CDR3aa: CASSPTPGNQPQHF

j_gene: TRBJ1-5
v_gene: TRBV6-1
d_gene: .
abundance: .
CDR3nt: TGTGCCAGCAGTGAAAGAATTGTGGCAGACTATAGCAATCAGCCCCAGCATTTT
CDR3aa: CASSERIVADYSNQPQHF

j_gene: TRBJ1-4
v_gene: TRBV5-1
d_gene: .
abundance: .
CDR3nt: TGCGCCAGCAGCCGCACCGGACAGCCAACTAATGAAAAACTGTTTTTT
CDR3aa: CASSRTGQPTNEKLFF

j_gene: TRBJ2-7
v_gene: TRBV6-1
d_gene: .
abundance: .
CDR3nt: TGTGCCAGCAACACAGGACCCTACGAGCAGTACTTC
CDR3aa: CASNTGPYEQYF

j_gene: TRBJ1-5
v_gene: TRBV19
d_gene: TRBD1
abundance: .
CDR3nt: TGTGCCAGCTCCGACAGGGTTCGGGGTCAGCCCCAGCATTTT
CDR3aa: CASSDRVRGQPQHF

j_gene: TRBJ2-1
v_gene: TRBV19
d_gene: .
abundance: .
CDR3nt: TGTGCCAGTAAGTCAATCGGGTCCAGCTCCTACAATGAGCAGTTCTTC
CDR3aa: CASKSIGSSSYNEQFF

j_gene: TRBJ2-7
v_gene: TRBV18
d_gene: .
abundance: .
CDR3nt: TGTGCCAGCTCACCACCGGAGGGAGGTGCCTACGAGCAGTACTTC
CDR3aa: CASSPPEGGAYEQYF